Many counts were recorded for the clone carrying this T cell receptor beta chain. Compared with germline, one end of the junction differs, possibly owing to a read error. The entry originates in a study of T cell repertoires in cytomegalovirus infection. TCRdb re-derived calls from the reads in MiXCR, one entry per CDR3 protein. The sample gives a few hundred thousand distinct CDR3 sequences, approximately 14% of which show up once; roughly 9.7% is in the top ten. The CDR3 sequence is 14 residues long. Germline V gene data show CDR1 as SEHNR and CDR2 as FQNEAQ (reference sequence). The chain combines TRBV7-9 with TRBJ2-5; D is unclear. The receptor's source is a human donor in good health (CMV status not recorded). Some clones in this sample may be carry-over from other donors' samples. The sequencing input was PBMCs. CDR3 in DNA: TGTGCCAGCAGCCCCCACCCCATTCTAGGCGGATTCGACTTC. Protein: CASSPHPILGGFDF.